The clone carrying this TCR beta chain was found a few times. What it binds is unknown. This record comes from a study of post-analysis software for immune sequencing data. Study-level results: Significantly lower normalized Chao1 diversity was found in patients with multiple sclerosis relative to controls. F measure grouped same-batch samples tightly together.

Unique molecular identifiers were carried by the TCR beta cDNA libraries. With about 0.85 to 10 million T cells as the source, hundreds of thousands of cDNA molecules resulted. TCRdb analysed the PCR reads with MiXCR anew, one entry per CDR3 protein. There are about 570,000 distinct CDR3 sequences in the sample; 30% to 40% occur only once, and about 5.6% lies in the top ten. The clonotype originates from a girl aged 2-17 years with multiple sclerosis. Sequencing was performed on blood.

CDR3 DNA: TGTGCCACCAGTTTTTCAGAGACCCAGTACTTC. Translation: CATSFSETQYF. The chain combines TRBV15 with TRBJ2-5, with D unresolved. The V end was cut by 6 bases, the J end by 4 bases, with 6 bases between. The CDR3 covers 11 residues. Germline V gene lookup returns CDR1 LNHNV and CDR2 YYDKDF (reference sequence). The complete variable domain, with remaining parts taken from reference TRBV15 and TRBJ2-5, reads DAMVIQNPRYQVTQFGKPVTLSCSQTLNHNVMYWYQQKSSQAPKLLFHYYDKDFNNEADTPDNFQSRRPNTSFCFLDIRSPGLGDTAMYLCATSFSETQYFGPGTRLLVL.